A single sample gave rise to the 8 T cell receptor beta chains below, sequenced in a study of T cell repertoires in cytomegalovirus infection (dated by TCRdb to the late 2010s). Sequencing used an Illumina HiSeq 1500. TCRdb trimmed public reads at Q25 via fastp, called clones via MiXCR and kept in-frame beta chains. When rows share a CDR3 protein, they turn into one entry using the most common DNA and genes. The sample data list 480,000 or so distinct CDR3 sequences, and approximately 11% of these were observed just once. The top ten clonotypes cover approximately 10% of the sample. Sequencing was carried out using PBMCs. These receptors all stem from a human donor in good health (CMV status not recorded). Some clones in this sample may be carry-over from other donors' samples.

This clonotype was found many times. V is TRBV12-3 or TRBV12-4 and J is TRBJ1-1, with D unclear. Deletions cut 3 bases from V and 7 bases from J, with 9 bases between. This CDR3 spans 12 amino acids. The CDR3: CASSLVNLEAFF. CDR3 bases: TGTGCCAGCAGTTTGGTCAATCTTGAAGCTTTCTTT.

This clonotype was seen repeatedly, ten times or more. The CDR3 sequence: CASSESGANVLTF. The CDR3 DNA is TGTGCCAGTAGTGAGTCTGGGGCCAACGTCCTGACTTTC. The chain links TRBV19 to TRBJ2-6, with unresolved D. V was pared by 5 bases and J by 1 base, with 3 bases between. This CDR3 has 13 amino acids. CDR1 LNHDA and CDR2 SQIVND come from the germline V gene (reference sequence).

A note on this clonotype: An end of the junction differs from the germline gene, which may be a read error. The V and J genes are TRBV9 and TRBJ2-1, with 9 bases aligning to TRBD1. The CDR3 has 18 amino acids. The V gene's germline CDR1 is SGDLS and CDR2 YYNGEE. The DNA of the CDR3 is TGTGCCAGCAGCGTCTCCTCCTTGGGGACAGGGAGTCACAATAAGCAGTTCTTC. Translation: CASSVSSLGTGSHNKQFF.

This clonotype was detected many times. The V call is TRBV20-1, the J call TRBJ1-1; 10 nucleotides line up with TRBD1. Germline CDR1 is DFQATT and CDR2 is SNEGSKA (reference sequence). With V trimmed by 4 bases and J by 4 bases, 6 bases remained unmatched. The CDR3 consists of 14 residues. CDR3 protein: CSATRTGGTTEAFF. CDR3 in DNA: TGCAGTGCTACCCGGACAGGGGGAACCACTGAAGCTTTCTTT.

The chain carries TRBV19 and TRBJ2-1; tentative D call: TRBD2 (5 bases). The germline gives CDR1 LNHDA, CDR2 SQIVND (reference sequence). The CDR3 spans 13 residues. V lost 7 bases and J 8 bases, leaving 15 bases between the germline ends. The CDR3 spells CASNAGVWDEQFF. The CDR3 DNA follows: TGTGCCAGTAACGCCGGGGTGTGGGATGAGCAGTTCTTC.

This clonotype was counted at least ten times. The chain recombines TRBV7-3 with TRBJ1-1; D is possibly TRBD1 (5 bases). Germline assignment: CDR1 SGHTA and CDR2 FQGTGA. This CDR3 is 13 amino acids long. The V end lost 1 base, the J end lost 7 bases, and 10 bases lay between the germline ends. The CDR3 reads CASSLIDGHEAFF. Written as DNA, the CDR3 is TGTGCCAGCAGCTTAATCGACGGACATGAAGCTTTCTTT.

This clonotype has a count of ten or more. This rearrangement joins TRBV2 to TRBJ1-5, with unresolved D. The germline gives CDR1 SNHLY, CDR2 FYNNEI. The V and J ends lost 6 bases and 7 bases respectively, with 7 bases between them. The CDR3 is 11 residues long. CDR3 sequence: CASRAEQPQHF. The CDR3 DNA reads as TGTGCCAGCAGAGCGGAACAGCCCCAGCATTTT.

The CDR3 DNA reads TGTGCCAGCAGCTCCCAGCGACAGGGAACCCAGTACTTC. Its translation: CASSSQRQGTQYF. The chain is built from TRBV11-2 and TRBJ2-5; 7 bases fit TRBD1. The V gene end was trimmed by 4 bases and the J gene end by 8 bases; junction bases not matched to a gene: 7. From germline, CDR1 is SGHAT and CDR2 FQNNGV. The CDR3 is 13 amino acids.